These T cell receptor beta chains were read from a single sample in a study of cytomegalovirus exposure and HLA in healthy donors. Produced via immunoSEQ multiplex PCR; TCRdb's table is partial and in-frame only. The sample lists approximately 180,000 clones, about 80% seen once, with less than 8% in the top ten. Source material: PBMCs. The receptors shown here come from a man aged 35 to 55 in good health and CMV-seropositive. Each CDR3 is given with its conserved first and last residue. A D gene is named only where the DNA matches it firmly. The size entry is marked missing in some rows and otherwise reads once, few, many or a size class.

TRBV2,.,TRBJ2-5,.,CASSGAVGRTQYF,TGTGCCAGCAGTGGAGCTGTCGGTCGGACCCAGTACTTC
TRBV29-1,.,TRBJ1-4,TRBD1,CSVVTGRPTNEKLFF,TGCAGCGTTGTGACAGGGCGCCCAACTAATGAAAAACTGTTTTTT
TRBV7-7,.,TRBJ2-7,TRBD2,CASSPGGSGYEQYF,TGTGCTAGCAGCCCGGGAGGGTCGGGCTACGAGCAGTACTTC
TRBV6-1,.,TRBJ1-1,TRBD1,CASIRQGNTEAFF,TGTGCCAGCATCAGACAGGGAAACACTGAAGCTTTCTTT
TRBV2,.,TRBJ2-2,.,CASRAGTVNTGELFF,TGTGCCAGCAGGGCCGGGACTGTGAACACCGGGGAGCTGTTTTTT
TRBV19,.,TRBJ2-2,TRBD1,CASTTGFRGELFF,TGTGCCAGTACGACAGGGTTCAGGGGGGAGCTGTTTTTT
TRBV5-1,.,TRBJ2-7,TRBD1,CASGRSVGALTGALEQYF,TGCGCCAGCGGAAGGTCGGTCGGAGCCCTGACAGGGGCACTCGAGCAGTACTTC
TRBV13,.,TRBJ2-1,TRBD1,CASSSYYRGQEQFF,TGTGCCAGCAGCTCATACTACAGGGGGCAGGAGCAGTTCTTC
TRBV5-1,.,TRBJ1-4,TRBD1,CASSVGTGVEKLFF,TGCGCCAGCAGTGTTGGGACAGGGGTTGAAAAACTGTTTTTT
TRBV15,few,TRBJ1-2,TRBD1,CATSTGQQSHGYTF,TGTGCCACCAGCACGGGACAGCAGTCCCATGGCTACACCTTC
TRBV5-1,.,TRBJ2-3,TRBD2,CASSLAGSTDTQYF,TGCGCCAGCAGCTTAGCGGGAAGCACAGATACGCAGTATTTT
TRBV6-6,few,TRBJ1-2,.,CASSSLGGPSGYTF,TGTGCCAGCAGTAGCCTAGGAGGCCCGTCGGGCTACACCTTC
TRBV28,.,TRBJ2-7,TRBD2,CASSLLTSGSYEQYF,TGTGCCAGCAGTTTATTGACTAGCGGCTCCTACGAGCAGTACTTC
TRBV5-1,.,TRBJ2-2,.,CASRDLQGGTGELFF,TGCGCCAGCAGGGACCTACAGGGAGGGACCGGGGAGCTGTTTTTT
TRBV19,.,TRBJ2-1,TRBD1,CASSSLEDRWANEQFF,TGTGCCAGTAGTTCCCTCGAGGACAGGTGGGCGAATGAGCAGTTCTTC
TRBV7-2,few,TRBJ1-4,TRBD1,CASSLVGDRREKLFF,TGTGCCAGCAGCTTAGTCGGGGACAGGAGGGAAAAACTGTTTTTT
TRBV5-1,.,TRBJ2-7,TRBD1,CASSRTTGDEQYF,TGCGCCAGCAGCCGTACTACAGGGGACGAGCAGTACTTC
TRBV7-6,.,TRBJ1-5,.,CASSLLGEPQHF,TGTGCCAGCAGCTTACTGGGCGAGCCCCAGCATTTT
TRBV6-5,.,TRBJ1-5,TRBD1,CASSGQVGNQPQHF,TGTGCCAGCAGTGGACAGGTCGGCAATCAGCCCCAGCATTTT
TRBV5-1,.,TRBJ1-1,.,CASSLGAGGMNTEAFF,TGCGCCAGCAGCCTTGGGGCGGGGGGGATGAACACTGAAGCTTTCTTT
TRBV10-3,.,TRBJ2-3,.,CAISEALDTQYF,TGTGCCATCAGTGAGGCACTGGATACGCAGTATTTT
TRBV5-1,.,TRBJ2-2,TRBD2,CASSLGLAGGPVGELFF,TGCGCCAGCAGCCTGGGACTAGCGGGAGGGCCGGTCGGGGAGCTGTTTTTT
TRBV27,few,TRBJ2-1,TRBD1,CASSVTGGDEQFF,TGTGCCAGCAGTGTGACAGGGGGGGATGAGCAGTTCTTC
TRBV10-3,.,TRBJ2-2,TRBD2,CAISESKREFPGELFF,TGTGCCATCAGTGAGTCAAAGCGGGAGTTCCCCGGGGAGCTGTTTTTT
TRBV5-6,few,TRBJ1-1,.,CASSLWGVATEAFF,TGTGCCAGCAGCTTGTGGGGAGTAGCAACTGAAGCTTTCTTT
TRBV5-6,.,TRBJ2-3,TRBD2,CASSPTSGSTDTQYF,TGTGCCAGCAGCCCGACTAGCGGGAGTACAGATACGCAGTATTTT
TRBV6-5,.,TRBJ2-7,.,CASRDGSSYEQYF,TGTGCCAGCAGGGACGGGAGCTCCTACGAGCAGTACTTC
TRBV7-6,few,TRBJ2-7,.,CASSFSGSSYEQYF,TGTGCCAGCAGCTTCAGCGGAAGCTCCTACGAGCAGTACTTC
TRBV5-8,.,TRBJ1-5,.,CASSLPQNQPQHF,TGTGCCAGCAGCTTGCCACAGAATCAGCCCCAGCATTTT
TRBV28,.,TRBJ2-2,.,CASSFLVGELFF,TGTGCCAGCAGTTTTCTCGTGGGGGAGCTGTTTTTT
TRBV19,once,TRBJ1-2,TRBD1,CASARGTASTLNYGYTF,TGTGCCAGTGCACGAGGGACAGCTTCTACCCTTAACTATGGCTACACCTTC
TRBV7-9,few,TRBJ2-1,.,CASSLGGPYEQFF,TGTGCCAGCAGCCTCGGCGGCCCCTATGAGCAGTTCTTC
TRBV19,.,TRBJ2-2,.,CASSIAGASGELFF,TGTGCCAGTAGTATCGCAGGGGCCAGCGGGGAGCTGTTTTTT
TRBV10-1,.,TRBJ2-7,.,CASSESPGGEQYF,TGCGCCAGCAGTGAGTCCCCGGGTGGCGAGCAGTACTTC
TRBV5-1,.,TRBJ2-2,TRBD2,CASSLAGGGSSTGELFF,TGCGCCAGCAGCTTGGCCGGGGGGGGGTCGAGCACCGGGGAGCTGTTTTTT
TRBV19,.,TRBJ2-7,.,CASSSSWTATYEQYF,TGTGCCAGTAGTTCAAGCTGGACAGCTACCTACGAGCAGTACTTC
TRBV27,.,TRBJ2-4,TRBD2,CASSTTSQNIQYF,TGTGCCAGCAGTACGACTAGCCAAAACATTCAGTACTTC
TRBV2,.,TRBJ1-4,.,CASSEQGPPEKLFF,TGTGCCAGCAGTGAACAGGGTCCCCCTGAAAAACTGTTTTTT
TRBV6-1,.,TRBJ2-3,TRBD2,CASSEGLAGQGTQYF,TGTGCCAGCAGTGAAGGACTAGCGGGCCAAGGTACGCAGTATTTT
TRBV4-1,.,TRBJ2-1,.,CASSQDRQAAGTNEQFF,TGCGCCAGCAGCCAAGATAGGCAGGCCGCTGGAACTAATGAGCAGTTCTTC
TRBV5-1,few,TRBJ2-7,.,CASSPGTNSYEQYF,TGCGCCAGCAGCCCGGGGACAAATTCCTACGAGCAGTACTTC
TRBV7-9,.,TRBJ1-1,.,CASRQENTEAFF,TGTGCCAGCCGTCAGGAGAACACTGAAGCTTTCTTT
TRBV6-5,.,TRBJ1-2,.,CASSTGYYGYTF,TGTGCCAGCAGTACAGGGTACTATGGCTACACCTTC
TRBV5-1,.,TRBJ2-2,TRBD1,CASSLNATGDTGELFF,TGCGCCAGCAGCTTGAATGCGACAGGGGACACCGGGGAGCTGTTTTTT
TRBV10-3,few,TRBJ1-1,TRBD1,CAIRQGDTAEAFF,TGTGCCATCAGACAGGGGGATACCGCTGAAGCTTTCTTT
TRBV10-3,.,TRBJ1-4,TRBD1,CAISYRGEKLFF,TGTGCCATCAGTTACAGGGGTGAAAAACTGTTTTTT
TRBV5-1,.,TRBJ1-1,TRBD1,CASSRDRGGTEAFF,TGCGCCAGCAGCAGGGACAGGGGAGGGACTGAAGCTTTCTTT
TRBV19,.,TRBJ1-5,TRBD1,CASSTDRGRGNQPQHF,TGTGCCAGTAGTACGGACAGGGGGCGAGGCAATCAGCCCCAGCATTTT
TRBV7-6,.,TRBJ2-5,TRBD2,CASSSPGLAVQETQYF,TGTGCCAGCAGCTCTCCGGGACTAGCAGTACAAGAGACCCAGTACTTC
TRBV6-1,.,TRBJ2-5,TRBD1,CASSEYRGLQHETQYF,TGTGCCAGCAGTGAATACAGGGGGCTGCAGCATGAGACCCAGTACTTC
TRBV28,.,TRBJ2-2,TRBD1,CASSPGTANTGELFF,TGTGCCAGCAGTCCCGGGACAGCGAACACCGGGGAGCTGTTTTTT
TRBV5-1,.,TRBJ1-1,.,CASSLRVNTEAFF,TGCGCCAGCAGCTTGCGAGTGAACACTGAAGCTTTCTTT
TRBV10-3,once,TRBJ1-2,TRBD1,CAIRRDRVEGYTF,TGTGCCATCAGACGCGACAGGGTAGAAGGCTACACCTTC
TRBV2,.,TRBJ2-1,TRBD2,CASSHKVRLAEKGDNEQFF,TGTGCCAGCTCACACAAAGTCCGACTAGCGGAAAAGGGAGACAATGAGCAGTTCTTC
TRBV2,.,TRBJ1-3,TRBD1,CASSGQGPAGNTIYF,TGTGCCAGCAGTGGACAGGGTCCGGCTGGAAACACCATATATTTT
TRBV7-9,.,TRBJ1-6,TRBD1,CASSRDRGYNSPLHF,TGTGCCAGCAGTCGCGACAGGGGCTATAATTCACCCCTCCACTTT